This TCR beta chain was identified during a study of blood T cell repertoires in COVID-19. Study as a whole: Sample material is recorded as cDNA or gDNA derived from T cells, B-cell-depleted T cells, or PBMCs.

In the study's own analysis: Nucleated cell counts were estimated from reference gene primer amplification. Only in-frame clones appear in the TCRdb table, and some are missing; sequencing was by immunoSEQ multiplex PCR. V and J calls and clone size come straight from that table; D and trimming were deduced from the DNA. This table has about 340,000 clones, over 70% appearing once. The material sequenced was peripheral blood. This TCR was recovered from a woman aged 50 to 60 with COVID-19, enrolled during active disease.

DNA for the CDR3: TGTGCCAGCGCGCCATCAGCGGGAGTTTTCTACGAGCAGTACTTC. This encodes CASAPSAGVFYEQYF. This chain uses TRBV27 with TRBJ2-7; TRBD2 matches at 8 bases. Germline V gene sequence: CDR1 MNHEY, CDR2 SMNVEV (reference sequence). This CDR3 is built from 15 residues. V shed 8 bases and J 3 bases; nucleotides not matched to a gene: 12.